This T cell receptor beta chain was retrieved from a study of cytomegalovirus exposure and HLA in healthy donors. Study results and limitations: More than 150 TCR beta chains were listed as cytomegalovirus-associated. Later on, an analysis found that several of the most significant clusters appeared to be linked to common viral pathogens, which included parvovirus B19.

The CDR3 runs to 12 residues. Germline lookup yields CDR1 SEHNR and CDR2 FQNEAQ (reference sequence). Between the trimmed V and J ends, which lost 3 bases and 8 bases, there was a span of 10 bases. The primer mix had 60 Vbeta and 13 Jbeta primers. In the original analysis: Among the unique TCR beta chains that a later analysis counted, about 86 million in all, roughly 11 million were shared. Sequencing used immunoSEQ multiplex PCR; TCRdb keeps in-frame clones, though not all of them. The DNA was the basis for D and trimming; V, J and clone size are from that table. This sample has around 180,000 clones; approximately 71% occur once, and the top ten carry about 1.4%. With regard to this clone: What it binds is unknown.

Material for sequencing was PBMCs. The clonotype was recovered from a girl between 5 and 17 years old in good health and CMV-seronegative. The rearrangement joins TRBV7-9 to TRBJ1-2, with unresolved D. The CDR3 loop is CASSFGSDGYTF. The CDR3 DNA sequence: TGTGCCAGCAGCTTTGGGAGCGACGGCTACACCTTC.